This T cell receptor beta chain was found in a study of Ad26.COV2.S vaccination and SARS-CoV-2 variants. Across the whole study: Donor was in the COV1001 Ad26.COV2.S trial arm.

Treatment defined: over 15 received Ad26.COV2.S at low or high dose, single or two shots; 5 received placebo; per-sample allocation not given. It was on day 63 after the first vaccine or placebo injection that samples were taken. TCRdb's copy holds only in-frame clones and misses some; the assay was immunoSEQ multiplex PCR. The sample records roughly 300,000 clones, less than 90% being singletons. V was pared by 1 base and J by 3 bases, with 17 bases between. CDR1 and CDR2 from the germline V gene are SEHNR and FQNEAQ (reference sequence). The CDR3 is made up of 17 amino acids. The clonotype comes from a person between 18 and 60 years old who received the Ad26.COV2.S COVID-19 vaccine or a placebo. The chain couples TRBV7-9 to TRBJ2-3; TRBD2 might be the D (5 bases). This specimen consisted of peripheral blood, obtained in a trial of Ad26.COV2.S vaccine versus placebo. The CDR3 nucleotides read TGTGCCAGCAGCTTAGACCTTATTCGGGGTCGGACAGATACGCAGTATTTT. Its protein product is CASSLDLIRGRTDTQYF.